This TCR beta chain was retrieved from a study of shared clonotypes between healthy human individuals. The CDR3 has 14 residues. Trimming shortened V by 5 bases and J by 4 bases, and 15 bases separated the two germline ends. Per the germline V gene, CDR1 is SQVTM and CDR2 is ANQGSEA. CD45RO-negative cells were positively selected for CCR7, leaving out terminally differentiated effector memory CD45RA+ cells. The repertoire was sequenced with immunoSEQ multiplex PCR; TCRdb's copy has only in-frame clones and lacks some. Of about 2.1 million clones listed, around 93% were seen once; the top ten hold around 1.7%.

Material for sequencing was naive CD8+ T cells from PBMCs. The sequence derives from a man younger than 35 in good health. Some clones in this sample may be carry-over from other donors' samples. V and J are TRBV29-1 and TRBJ2-1, with a weak D call TRBD1 (6 bases). The CDR3 here is CSVPKQGGYNEQFF. DNA for the CDR3: TGCAGCGTTCCGAAACAGGGTGGGTACAATGAGCAGTTCTTC.